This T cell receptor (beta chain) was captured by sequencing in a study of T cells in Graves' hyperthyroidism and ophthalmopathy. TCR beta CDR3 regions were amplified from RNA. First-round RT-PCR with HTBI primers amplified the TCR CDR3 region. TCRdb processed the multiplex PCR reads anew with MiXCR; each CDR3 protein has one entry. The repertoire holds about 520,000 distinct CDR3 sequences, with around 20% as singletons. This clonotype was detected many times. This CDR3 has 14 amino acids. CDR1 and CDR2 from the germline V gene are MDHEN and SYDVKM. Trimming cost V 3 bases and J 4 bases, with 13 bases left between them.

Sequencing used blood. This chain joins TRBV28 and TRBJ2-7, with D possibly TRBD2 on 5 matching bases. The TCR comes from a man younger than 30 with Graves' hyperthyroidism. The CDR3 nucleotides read TGTGCCAGCAGTTTGGAGGCAGCGAGTTACGAGCAGTACTTC. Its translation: CASSLEAASYEQYF.